This entry lists 5 T cell receptor beta chains sequenced from one sample in a study of shared clonotypes between healthy human individuals. Clones were read by immunoSEQ multiplex PCR, and TCRdb kept only the in-frame ones, dropping some. The sample has hundreds of thousands of clones, more than 75% seen once. The sequenced sample was PBMCs. All receptors come from a woman in her forties in good health. Some clones in this sample may be carry-over from other donors' samples.

This clone was detected a few times. The chain links TRBV30 to TRBJ1-5; D gene ambiguous. Germline V CDR1 and CDR2: GTSNPN, SVGIG (reference sequence). Trimming stripped 2 bases from V and 4 bases from J, with 9 bases between. The CDR3 spans 13 residues. The CDR3 sequence is CAWSKGGNQPQHF. The CDR3, as DNA: TGTGCCTGGAGTAAAGGAGGGAATCAGCCCCAGCATTTT.

The V call is TRBV19, the J call TRBJ2-2; D may be TRBD1 or TRBD2 (6 bases each). CDR1 is LNHDA and CDR2 is SQIVND in the germline V gene (reference sequence). V lost 7 bases, J lost 5 bases, and 29 bases lay in between. There are 19 residues in the CDR3. The CDR3 protein is CASTSLGSAGRGKTGELFF. CDR3 coding DNA: TGTGCCAGTACCTCCCTGGGGTCGGCGGGAAGGGGGAAGACCGGGGAGCTGTTTTTT.

The rearrangement joins TRBV9 to TRBJ2-7, with D maybe TRBD2 (6 bases). Germline V gene data show CDR1 as SGDLS and CDR2 as YYNGEE. This CDR3 is built from 13 residues. V lost 4 bases and J 3 bases, leaving 11 bases between the germline ends. Here the CDR3 reads CASSPMGGYEQYF. The CDR3 bases are TGTGCCAGCAGCCCCATGGGGGGCTACGAGCAGTACTTC.

The chain is built from TRBV28 and TRBJ2-7; D not resolved. The CDR3 covers 12 residues. CDR1 MDHEN and CDR2 SYDVKM come from the germline V gene. Trimming cost V 7 bases and J 7 bases, with 14 bases left between them. The CDR3 loop reads CASTGRRGEQYF. The DNA of the CDR3 is TGTGCCAGCACTGGGCGGCGCGGAGAGCAGTACTTC.

This sequence joins TRBV25-1 and TRBJ1-2; D is unclear. Germline assignment: CDR1 MGHDK and CDR2 SYGVNS. This CDR3 has 15 amino acids. V lost 4 bases to trimming and J lost 4 bases, with 16 bases between them. The chain's CDR3 is CASSGLLRGRYGYTF. The DNA for the CDR3 is TGTGCCAGCAGTGGATTACTACGAGGACGCTATGGCTACACCTTC.